The 8 T cell receptor beta chains reported below all come from one sample, sequenced in a study of T cell responses to AZD1222 COVID-19 vaccine. Assay used: immunoSEQ multiplex PCR; TCRdb lists only in-frame clones, some missing. The top ten clones hold approximately 2.2% of a sample with approximately 110,000 clones, around 96% of them seen once. The sequencing here drew on peripheral blood, taken on day 0 of AZD1222 vaccination. These receptors originate from an adult in good health.

CDR3 DNA sequence: TGCGCCAGCAGCCAAGGCGACAGACCAGCTTTCTATGGCTACACCTTC. Translation: CASSQGDRPAFYGYTF. This chain links TRBV4-1 with TRBJ1-2; a possible D gene is TRBD1 (5 bases). The germline CDR1 and CDR2 sequences are MGHRA and YSYEKL. Trimming took 1 base from V and 4 from J, leaving 16 bases between them. The CDR3 is made up of 16 amino acids.

The chain joins TRBV7-9 to TRBJ1-2; 9 bases are a match to TRBD1. CDR3 length equals 16 residues. The junction had 6 bases not matched to a gene; V was cut back by 1 base and J by 3 bases. Germline CDR1 SEHNR, CDR2 FQNEAQ (reference sequence). CDR3 protein: CASSLDLRTGDYGYTF. The CDR3 bases are TGTGCCAGCAGCTTAGATTTGAGGACAGGGGACTATGGCTACACCTTC. The full variable domain, rest sourced from reference TRBV7-9 and TRBJ1-2, is DTGVSQNPRHKITKRGQNVTFRCDPISEHNRLYWYRQTLGQGPEFLTYFQNEAQLEKSRLLSDRFSAERPKGSFSTLEIQRTEQGDSAMYLCASSLDLRTGDYGYTFGSGTRLTVV.

The chain links TRBV14 to TRBJ1-5; D is unresolved. Per germline, CDR1 SGHDN and CDR2 FVKESK. Trimming shortened V by 4 bases and J by 9 bases, and 13 bases separated the two germline ends. This CDR3 has 13 amino acids. This chain's CDR3 is CASSPQAGSPQHF. CDR3 sequence (DNA): TGTGCCAGCAGCCCGCAAGCGGGGTCGCCCCAGCATTTT.

V and J are TRBV30 and TRBJ1-6, with 8 bases fitting TRBD1. Trimming removed 5 bases from V and 10 bases from J; junction bases left unmatched: 7. CDR1 is GTSNPN and CDR2 is SVGIG in the germline V gene (reference sequence). There are 13 residues in the CDR3. CDR3 bases: TGTGCCTGGGCTCGACAGGGGTCATCACCCCTCCACTTT. Its translation: CAWARQGSSPLHF.

V is TRBV6-5 and J is TRBJ1-5; TRBD1 agrees at 8 bases. Germline V CDR1 and CDR2: MNHEY, SVGAGI. The CDR3 has 15 residues. Unmatched junction bases numbered 7, after V lost 4 bases and J lost 5 bases. CDR3 amino acids: CASSFQGAGDQPQHF. The CDR3 DNA follows: TGTGCCAGCAGTTTTCAGGGGGCAGGGGATCAGCCCCAGCATTTT.

J is TRBJ1-2 and V is TRBV28; D remains unclear. CDR1 is MDHEN and CDR2 is SYDVKM in the germline V gene. Deletions cut 8 bases from V and 4 bases from J, with 11 bases between. This CDR3 region has 12 residues. The CDR3 DNA follows: TGTGCCAGCGGGGTTCAGAGCTATGGCTACACCTTC. Translation gives CASGVQSYGYTF.

This sequence joins TRBV18 and TRBJ2-3; 14 bases map to TRBD2. J gave up 6 bases and V 6 bases, and 11 bases lay outside the gene matches. Looked up from germline, CDR1 is KGHSH and CDR2 is LQKENI. The CDR3 totals 17 residues. CDR3 nucleotide sequence: TGTGCCAGCTCCCAAGGGACTAGCGGGAGCCCGTCGGATACGCAGTATTTT. Protein product: CASSQGTSGSPSDTQYF.

This chain uses TRBV2 with TRBJ1-1, with 10 bases fitting TRBD1. CDR1 and CDR2 (germline): SNHLY, FYNNEI. The length of the CDR3 is 13 residues. With 6 bases clipped from V and 10 bases from J, the junction kept 8 bases outside the gene matches. CDR3 sequence: CASRDRGAETAFF. CDR3 nucleotide sequence: TGTGCCAGCAGGGACAGGGGGGCCGAAACAGCTTTCTTT.